This T cell receptor beta chain was captured by sequencing in a study of blood T cell repertoires in COVID-19. With V trimmed by 6 bases and J by 0 bases, 5 bases remained unmatched. This CDR3 contains 15 residues. Germline loops: CDR1 LNHDA, CDR2 SQIVND (reference sequence). The data were produced by immunoSEQ multiplex PCR, yet TCRdb's version contains in-frame clones alone and is incomplete. The sample lists around 60,000 clones, 80% to 95% occurring once. The specimen was peripheral blood. The receptor was isolated from a woman of 80 years or more with active COVID-19. This sequence joins TRBV19 and TRBJ1-3; 7 bases match TRBD1. Here the CDR3 DNA reads TGTGCCAGTAGGCAGGGGGGCTACTCTGGAAACACCATATATTTT. Encoded protein: CASRQGGYSGNTIYF.